The sequence of this TCR beta chain was determined in a study of post-analysis software for immune sequencing data. Whole-study context: Patients with relapsing-remitting, secondary progressive and progressive-relapsing multiple sclerosis courses were all represented.

This clonotype has more than one count but fewer than ten. The antigen remains unidentified. Unique-molecular-identifier-tagged TCR beta cDNA libraries were used. Each batch of roughly 1 to 10 million T cells produced approximately 470,000 cDNA molecules. TCRdb reprocessed the PCR reads with MiXCR, giving one entry per CDR3 protein. This table holds 150,000 to 200,000 distinct CDR3 sequences, around 36% found once. General observations from the study: Strong same-batch co-clustering of samples appeared with F measure clustering.

This sample comprised blood, obtained after autologous hematopoietic stem cell transplantation. This receptor was identified in a girl aged 5-17 years with multiple sclerosis.

CDR3 region: CASSYRGQNIQYF. For the CDR3, the DNA is TGTGCCAGCAGCTACAGGGGGCAAAACATTCAGTACTTC. The chain employs TRBV7-2 and TRBJ2-4; 9 bases agree with TRBD1. The germline V gene encodes CDR1 SGHTA and CDR2 FQGNSA. This CDR3 has 13 residues. The trim removed 4 bases at V and 5 bases at J, leaving 0 bases unmatched.